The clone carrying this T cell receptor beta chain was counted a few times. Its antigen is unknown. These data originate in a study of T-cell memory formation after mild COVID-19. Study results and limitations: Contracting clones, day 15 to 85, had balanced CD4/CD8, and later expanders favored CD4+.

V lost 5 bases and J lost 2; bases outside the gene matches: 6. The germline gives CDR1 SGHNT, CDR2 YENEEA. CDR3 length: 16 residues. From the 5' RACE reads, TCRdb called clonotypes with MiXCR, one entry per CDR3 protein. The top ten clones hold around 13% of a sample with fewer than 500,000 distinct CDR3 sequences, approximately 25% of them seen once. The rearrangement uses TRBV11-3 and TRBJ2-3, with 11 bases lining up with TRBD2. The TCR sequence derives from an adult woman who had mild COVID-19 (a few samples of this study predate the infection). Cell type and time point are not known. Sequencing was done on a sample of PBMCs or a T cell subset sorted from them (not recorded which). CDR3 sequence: CASSHGLAGLTDTQYF. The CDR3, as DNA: TGTGCCAGCAGCCACGGACTAGCGGGCCTCACAGATACGCAGTATTTT.